The 27 T cell receptor beta chains listed next were all sequenced from one sample in a study of human T cells and chemical hapten exposure. A single record per CDR3 protein comes from TCRdb applying MiXCR to the RACE reads. The sample holds under 450,000 distinct CDR3 sequences, over 6% seen once. Regarding time point: patch test 2, 6 weeks after DPC sensitization. Treatment of the sample: therapeutic diphenylcyclopropenone sensitization with weekly scalp DPC. Sequencing used whole blood, obtained in connection with sensitization to the hapten diphenylcyclopropenone (DPC). Receptors originate from a woman between 18 and 29 years old with alopecia areata. Some clones in this sample may be carry-over from other donors' samples.

The V gene is TRBV9, the J gene TRBJ2-3, with D maybe TRBD1 (5 bases). Germline CDR1 is SGDLS and CDR2 is YYNGEE. The CDR3 consists of 16 residues. Trimming took 1 base from V and 0 from J, leaving 12 bases between them. As DNA, the CDR3 is TGTGCCAGCAGCGTATTCGCAGGGAAAAGCACAGATACGCAGTATTTT. As protein: CASSVFAGKSTDTQYF.

This clonotype was seen a few times. The chain recombines TRBV24-1 with TRBJ2-7; perhaps TRBD1 as D (6 bases). Germline CDR1 and CDR2: KGHDR and SFDVKD. Trimming removed 3 bases at V and 5 bases at J, with 16 bases between. The CDR3 has 15 amino acids. The DNA for the CDR3 is TGTGCCACCAGTGATGGTACTGGCGCAGGGGACGAGCAGTACTTC. Residues: CATSDGTGAGDEQYF.

This clonotype came up a few times. V and J are TRBV29-1 and TRBJ2-2; no clear D. Germline V gene lookup returns CDR1 SQVTM and CDR2 ANQGSEA. Trimming took off 4 bases at V and 5 bases at J, with 11 bases between the two ends. The CDR3 length is 13 residues. CDR3 sequence reads: CSVARSLTGELFF. CDR3 bases: TGCAGCGTTGCCAGAAGCCTTACCGGGGAGCTGTTTTTT.

The chain is built from TRBV4-3 and TRBJ2-3, with D unclear. V dropped 0 bases and J dropped 0 bases, with 4 bases sitting between them. CDR1 is LGHNA, CDR2 YSLEER, per germline. This CDR3 is built from 14 residues. The CDR3 protein is CASSQDLSTDTQYF. In DNA, the CDR3 is TGCGCCAGCAGCCAAGATCTCAGCACAGATACGCAGTATTTT.

This clonotype was counted between two and nine times. The chain combines TRBV14 with TRBJ1-1; D not certain. Between the trimmed V and J ends, which lost 1 base and 0 bases, there was a span of 9 bases. The germline gives CDR1 SGHDN, CDR2 FVKESK. This CDR3 spans 15 amino acids. For the CDR3, the DNA is TGTGCCAGCAGCCAAGCTATAAGAATGAACACTGAAGCTTTCTTT. This codes for CASSQAIRMNTEAFF.

This clonotype occurred a few times. The chain is built from TRBV25-1 and TRBJ1-5; D gene unclear. Trimming shortened V by 4 bases and J by 3 bases, and 19 bases separated the two germline ends. This CDR3 region has 17 residues. Germline V lookup: CDR1 MGHDK, CDR2 SYGVNS. In DNA form, the CDR3 reads TGTGCCAGCAGTGTGAACTCCCCCGACGAAACCAATCAGCCCCAGCATTTT. As protein: CASSVNSPDETNQPQHF.

This clonotype was detected only a few times. The chain recombines TRBV10-3 with TRBJ2-5, with 7 bases that match TRBD1. CDR1 and CDR2 from the germline V gene are ENHRY and SYGVKD. The J segment lost 4 bases and the V segment lost 11 bases, leaving 10 bases of the junction unmatched. The CDR3 length is 13 residues. The CDR3 is CAARDSLGETQYF. In DNA, the CDR3 is TGTGCCGCACGGGACAGCCTGGGAGAGACCCAGTACTTC.

This clonotype turned up a few times. The chain joins TRBV27 to TRBJ2-5; either TRBD1 or TRBD2 may supply D (5 bases each). With 5 bases removed from V and 7 bases from J, the gap between germline ends came to 20 bases. CDR3 size: 15 residues. CDR1 and CDR2 (germline): MNHEY, SMNVEV (reference sequence). Here the CDR3 reads CASSPGRLGVGTQYF. For the CDR3, the DNA is TGTGCCAGCAGTCCGGGCAGGTTGGGGGTAGGGACCCAGTACTTC.

The genes are TRBV6-2 or TRBV6-3 and TRBJ2-6; D remains ambiguous. This CDR3 has 15 residues. V was pared by 8 bases and J by 1 base, with 12 bases between. Germline V gene sequence: CDR1 MNHEY, CDR2 SVGEGT. The CDR3 DNA reads TGTGCCAGCCAGACTTGGGTTTCTGGGGCCAACGTCCTGACTTTC. It is translated as CASQTWVSGANVLTF.

This clonotype showed up many times. The chain links TRBV12-3 or TRBV12-4 to TRBJ2-1; 7 nucleotides line up with TRBD1. Germline trimming cut 3 bases from V and 3 bases from J; bases unmatched to any gene: 2. This CDR3 contains 14 residues. Here the CDR3 reads CASSFGTVYNEQFF. CDR3 DNA: TGTGCCAGCAGTTTCGGGACAGTCTACAATGAGCAGTTCTTC.

This clonotype was seen a handful of times. This chain uses TRBV19 with TRBJ2-3; no clear D gene. The germline V gene encodes CDR1 LNHDA and CDR2 SQIVND (reference sequence). The CDR3 sequence is 14 residues long. Trimming left V 4 bases short and J 5 bases short, with 13 bases between. The CDR3 here is CASSTRSFLDTQYF. The CDR3 region has the DNA TGTGCCAGTAGTACTAGAAGTTTTTTAGATACGCAGTATTTT.

This clonotype was seen a handful of times. This chain uses TRBV7-9 with TRBJ2-2; the D is unclear. The CDR3 length is 10 residues. V gave up 6 bases and J gave up 14 bases, with 10 bases separating them. CDR1 and CDR2 from the germline V gene are SEHNR and FQNEAQ (reference sequence). The CDR3 is CASSTADLFF. CDR3 DNA sequence: TGTGCCAGCAGTACTGCAGACCTGTTTTTT.

This clonotype came up a few times. The gene calls are TRBV4-3 and TRBJ2-1; 8 bases are a match to TRBD2. The V and J ends lost 1 base and 8 bases, in that order; junction bases with no gene match: 4. The germline V gene has CDR1 LGHNA and CDR2 YSLEER. The length of the CDR3 is 14 residues. This CDR3 reads CASSQGGLVDEQFF. CDR3 bases: TGCGCCAGCAGCCAAGGGGGACTAGTCGATGAGCAGTTCTTC.

This clonotype occurred many times. The rearrangement links TRBV7-2 to TRBJ2-2; D might be TRBD2 (5 bases). V was clipped by 0 bases and J by 4 bases, with 9 bases between them. The CDR3 covers 15 residues. The V gene's germline CDR1 is SGHTA and CDR2 FQGNSA. CDR3: CASSLARGGTGELFF. CDR3 sequence (DNA): TGTGCCAGCAGCTTAGCGCGAGGAGGCACCGGGGAGCTGTTTTTT.

Ten or more counts support this clonotype. The CDR3 DNA reads TGTGCCAGCTCACCAGGGGTTAATCAGCCCCAGCATTTT. Protein sequence: CASSPGVNQPQHF. The rearrangement links TRBV18 to TRBJ1-5; D is undetermined. V was pared by 2 bases and J by 4 bases, with 6 bases between. The germline V gene encodes CDR1 KGHSH and CDR2 LQKENI. This CDR3 spans 13 amino acids.

The chain is built from TRBV4-2 and TRBJ2-1; TRBD1 matches 8 bases. Germline V CDR1 and CDR2: LGHNA, YNFKEQ. With 4 bases clipped from V and 8 bases from J, the junction kept 13 bases outside the gene matches. CDR3 length: 16 residues. CDR3 loop: CASSPAGGTKDDEQFF. DNA for the CDR3: TGTGCCAGCAGCCCCGCAGGGGGCACAAAGGACGATGAGCAGTTCTTC.

The rearrangement uses TRBV18 and TRBJ1-4; 9 bases are a match to TRBD1. Per germline, CDR1 KGHSH and CDR2 LQKENI. Germline trimming cut 5 bases from V and 15 bases from J; bases unmatched to any gene: 7. This CDR3 comprises 12 residues. The CDR3: CASSGDRGILFF. CDR3 in DNA: TGTGCCAGCTCAGGTGACAGGGGGATCTTGTTTTTT.

This clonotype was detected many times. The genes are TRBV7-9 and TRBJ1-3; no clear D. This CDR3 has 14 amino acids. CDR1 and CDR2 from the germline V gene are SEHNR and FQNEAQ (reference sequence). The V and J ends lost 0 bases and 4 bases respectively, with 7 bases between them. CDR3 region: CASSLAGGGNTIYF. CDR3 nucleotide sequence: TGTGCCAGCAGCTTAGCTGGCGGAGGAAACACCATATATTTT.

The chain has TRBV7-2 and TRBJ2-5, with D uncertain. In germline, CDR1 is SGHTA, CDR2 FQGNSA. Trimming left V 0 bases short and J 1 base short, with 9 bases between. CDR3 length: 15 amino acids. DNA of the CDR3: TGTGCCAGCAGCTTAGCGGCTTACATCCAAGAGACCCAGTACTTC. Its translation is CASSLAAYIQETQYF.

This chain connects TRBV20-1 to TRBJ1-5; perhaps TRBD1 as D (5 bases). V lost 3 bases and J 0 bases, leaving 18 bases between the germline ends. Germline CDR1 reads DFQATT; CDR2 reads SNEGSKA (reference sequence). This CDR3 contains 17 residues. CDR3 sequence: CSASPILGEGSNQPQHF. The CDR3 coding sequence is TGCAGTGCTAGCCCTATATTGGGGGAGGGTAGCAATCAGCCCCAGCATTTT.

The gene calls are TRBV24-1 and TRBJ2-7, with TRBD2 identical over 7 bases. The J segment lost 1 base and the V segment lost 4 bases, leaving 6 bases of the junction unmatched. This CDR3 has 15 amino acids. CDR1 is KGHDR and CDR2 is SFDVKD in the germline V gene. CDR3 region: CATSDPTSLSYEQYF. CDR3 DNA: TGTGCCACCAGTGACCCGACTAGCTTGTCCTACGAGCAGTACTTC.

This clonotype was counted ten times or more. The chain links TRBV20-1 to TRBJ2-7; D gene uncertain. Germline V lookup: CDR1 DFQATT, CDR2 SNEGSKA (reference sequence). Between the trimmed V and J ends, which lost 3 bases and 3 bases, there was a span of 9 bases. The CDR3 is 12 amino acids. Here the CDR3 DNA reads TGCAGTGCTAGGGACCGCTTCTACGAGCAGTACTTC. This encodes CSARDRFYEQYF.

This clonotype was detected many times. The chain has TRBV6-5 and TRBJ1-5; D is perhaps TRBD1 (5 bases). V dropped 5 bases and J dropped 3 bases, with 11 bases sitting between them. Germline values: CDR1 MNHEY, CDR2 SVGAGI. The CDR3 spans 14 residues. CDR3 sequence (DNA): TGTGCCAGCAGTCCCACAGGCTACAATCAGCCCCAGCATTTT. Encoded protein: CASSPTGYNQPQHF.

This clonotype was counted ten times or more. The chain couples TRBV28 to TRBJ2-3; 10 bases line up with TRBD1. The CDR3 contains 15 residues. Looked up from germline, CDR1 is MDHEN and CDR2 is SYDVKM. Trimming took 5 bases from V and 4 from J; bases not matched to a gene: 6. Written as DNA, the CDR3 is TGTGCCAGCAGTCCGGACAGGGGGGTTTCAGATACGCAGTATTTT. It specifies CASSPDRGVSDTQYF.

Many counts were recorded for this clonotype. The DNA for the CDR3 is TGTGCCAGCGGTTCGACAGGGGAGACTGAAGCTTTCTTT. Translated: CASGSTGETEAFF. This sequence joins TRBV9 and TRBJ1-1; 8 nucleotides align to TRBD1. The CDR3 spans 13 residues. V was pared by 7 bases and J by 5 bases, with 7 bases of the junction left unmatched. Germline assignment: CDR1 SGDLS and CDR2 YYNGEE.

This chain connects TRBV28 to TRBJ1-1; D gene ambiguous. The CDR3 spans 11 residues. The V and J ends lost 2 bases and 5 bases respectively, with 3 bases between them. The germline CDR1 and CDR2 sequences are MDHEN and SYDVKM. The CDR3 loop is CASSLITEAFF. Here the CDR3 DNA reads TGTGCCAGCAGTTTAATTACTGAAGCTTTCTTT.

This clonotype came up a few times. This chain connects TRBV6-1 to TRBJ2-4; tentative D call: TRBD2 (6 bases). The V gene's germline CDR1 is MNHNS and CDR2 SASEGT. This CDR3 is built from 19 residues. The germline V and J ends were trimmed by 7 bases and 2 bases, with 27 bases remaining between them. The CDR3 sequence is CASTTRRGGVGVTKNIQYF. Written as DNA, the CDR3 is TGTGCCAGCACCACCCGCCGGGGCGGGGTGGGTGTAACCAAAAACATTCAGTACTTC.